Following are 28 T cell receptor beta chains from one sample sequenced in a study of T cells expressing NK-cell markers. TCRdb re-called the 5' RACE reads; one entry per CDR3 protein, DNA not given. This listing includes about 260,000 distinct CDR3 sequences. The sequenced material came from blood T cells: a sorted CD56 or NKG2C T cell subset, CD4+ or CD8+ T cells, or bulk PBMC T cells (not recorded which). These receptors came from a man between 18 and 29 years old in good health.

The V and J genes are TRBV6-5 and TRBJ2-3; the D gene TCRdb calls, TRBD1, cannot be checked with no DNA. The length of the CDR3 is 15 residues. Germline V CDR1 and CDR2: MNHEY, SVGAGI. The CDR3: CASSYRQGVADTQYF.

V and J are TRBV29-1 and TRBJ2-5; TCRdb lists TRBD1, though no DNA is available to test this call. The CDR3 is 15 residues long. CDR1 is SQVTM, CDR2 ANQGSEA, per germline. The CDR3 sequence is CSVEILGQGQETQYF.

The J gene is TRBJ2-4, the V gene TRBV6-1; TCRdb names TRBD1, which stays unverified in the absence of DNA. The germline CDR1 and CDR2 sequences are MNHNS and SASEGT. The CDR3 extends over 15 amino acids. The CDR3 protein is CASSKRDRVSGIQYF.

The chain uses TRBV5-1 and TRBJ2-4; TCRdb gives TRBD1 as the D gene, but with no DNA this cannot be confirmed. The CDR3 is 14 amino acids. Germline-derived CDR1 and CDR2 are SGHRS and YFSETQ. The CDR3 loop reads CASSLSGQEVLQYF.

This chain joins TRBV12-3 or TRBV12-4 and TRBJ2-3; TCRdb gives TRBD2 as the D gene, but with no DNA this cannot be confirmed. The CDR3 is 16 residues long. CDR3 loop: CASSPALAGSPDTQYF.

CDR3 sequence reads: CASSEELGRAYF. The chain is built from TRBV6-1 and TRBJ2-3; TCRdb names TRBD2, which stays unverified in the absence of DNA. The length of the CDR3 is 12 residues. Germline CDR1 reads MNHNS; CDR2 reads SASEGT.

The genes are TRBV12-3 or TRBV12-4 and TRBJ1-2; the TRBD1 assignment by TCRdb is unverifiable without DNA. The CDR3 runs to 16 residues. CDR3 amino acids: CASSPGRQGFTYGYTF.

The V call is TRBV27, the J call TRBJ1-1. Germline CDR1 is MNHEY and CDR2 is SMNVEV (reference sequence). The CDR3 spans 13 residues. CDR3 in amino acids: CASSLGEHTEAFF.

The V gene is TRBV14, the J gene TRBJ2-1; as DNA is missing, the TRBD2 call by TCRdb cannot be tested. CDR1 SGHDN and CDR2 FVKESK come from the germline V gene. This CDR3 has 20 amino acids. CDR3 protein: CASSQVPSSGPRSIHNEQFF.

This chain links TRBV5-6 with TRBJ2-1; TCRdb's D call of TRBD2 is untestable without DNA. CDR1 and CDR2 from the germline V gene are SGHDT and YYEEEE. The CDR3 is 19 residues long. The CDR3 sequence: CASRIYPGPIGLAGGQQFF.

The rearrangement joins TRBV12-3 or TRBV12-4 to TRBJ2-1; TCRdb indicates TRBD2, and absent DNA this call remains unverified. The CDR3 totals 18 residues. The CDR3: CASTRLAEATSSYNEQFF.

The chain is built from TRBV7-2 and TRBJ2-3; TCRdb picks TRBD2, but there is no DNA to check that call. The CDR3 is 13 amino acids. Germline V gene sequence: CDR1 SGHTA, CDR2 FQGNSA. The CDR3 sequence: CASSPQKSLSQYF.

V gene TRBV2 combines with J gene TRBJ1-2. Per germline, CDR1 SNHLY and CDR2 FYNNEI. The CDR3 contains 16 residues. The CDR3 sequence is CASSELGFGLGRSYTF. Full variable domain (rest looked up from reference TRBV2 and TRBJ1-2): EPEVTQTPSHQVTQMGQEVILRCVPISNHLYFYWYRQILGQKVEFLVSFYNNEISEKSEIFDDQFSVERPDGSNFTLKIRSTKLEDSAMYFCASSELGFGLGRSYTFGSGTRLTVV.

This chain uses TRBV6-1 with TRBJ2-2; TCRdb lists TRBD1, though no DNA is available to test this call. Germline CDR1 and CDR2: MNHNS and SASEGT. This CDR3 is built from 15 residues. The CDR3 here is CASSAGRVGAGELFF.

V and J are TRBV6-5 and TRBJ2-1. The V gene's germline CDR1 is MNHEY and CDR2 SVGAGI. The CDR3 runs 19 residues. The CDR3 loop is CASSYSEGLGEAPYNEQFF.

The rearrangement uses TRBV29-1 and TRBJ1-1; TCRdb proposes TRBD1, but this gene call is untestable without DNA. The germline V gene encodes CDR1 SQVTM and CDR2 ANQGSEA. The CDR3 totals 13 residues. CDR3 region: CSGDSGGGTEAFF.

This chain links TRBV9 with TRBJ2-1. The CDR3 spans 11 residues. CDR1 is SGDLS, CDR2 YYNGEE, per germline. CDR3: CASSVGLEQFF.

The CDR3 region is CASSFKTSGEQFF. The J gene is TRBJ2-1, the V gene TRBV12-3 or TRBV12-4; as DNA is missing, the TRBD2 call by TCRdb cannot be tested. The CDR3 consists of 13 residues.

The chain has TRBV5-1 and TRBJ2-5; TCRdb outputs TRBD1, but without DNA this stays unchecked. The CDR3 totals 15 residues. Germline loops: CDR1 SGHRS, CDR2 YFSETQ. The CDR3 protein is CASSSSGFSQETQYF.

The rearrangement joins TRBV28 to TRBJ2-3; with no DNA, the TCRdb D assignment of TRBD2 cannot be verified. Germline CDR1 is MDHEN and CDR2 is SYDVKM. The CDR3 consists of 15 residues. CDR3 protein: CASSLAGGPSDTQYF.

This sequence joins TRBV4-1 and TRBJ1-3. The CDR3 loop spans 14 amino acids. Germline V gives CDR1 MGHRA, CDR2 YSYEKL. The CDR3 is CASRPGASGNTIYF.

The chain uses TRBV12-3 or TRBV12-4 and TRBJ2-1; the TCRdb call, TRBD2, lacks DNA for checking. The length of the CDR3 is 16 residues. Here the CDR3 reads CASSPLLAGELNEQFF.

V and J are TRBV7-2 and TRBJ2-3; TCRdb picks TRBD2, but there is no DNA to check that call. The CDR3 is made up of 14 amino acids. Germline-derived CDR1 and CDR2 are SGHTA and FQGNSA. CDR3 sequence: CAARTSGAGQSQYF. The whole variable domain, filled in from reference TRBV7-2 and TRBJ2-3, reads GAGVSQSPSNKVTEKGKDVELRCDPISGHTALYWYRQSLGQGLEFLIYFQGNSAPDKSGLPSDRFSAERTGGSVSTLTIQRTQQEDSAVYLCAARTSGAGQSQYFGPGTRLTVL.

CDR3 sequence reads: CASSQLALEGEQFF. The chain employs TRBV4-2 and TRBJ2-1; the TCRdb D gene call, TRBD2, has no DNA to confirm it. This CDR3 is 14 amino acids long. Germline CDR1 is LGHNA and CDR2 is YNFKEQ.

The chain carries TRBV6-1 and TRBJ2-4; the D gene TCRdb calls, TRBD1, cannot be checked with no DNA. The CDR3 loop spans 13 amino acids. Germline values: CDR1 MNHNS, CDR2 SASEGT. CDR3 amino acids: CASRTGQPNIQYF.

The V and J genes are TRBV25-1 and TRBJ2-3; absent DNA, TCRdb's TRBD2 call cannot be checked. CDR3 size: 18 residues. Germline V gives CDR1 MGHDK, CDR2 SYGVNS. The CDR3 loop is CASSDTTLLAGSRDTQYF.

The chain couples TRBV18 to TRBJ2-1; TCRdb calls TRBD2, which cannot be checked without DNA. The CDR3 is 16 residues long. Germline assignment: CDR1 KGHSH and CDR2 LQKENI. The CDR3 here is CASSPPREPTYNEQFF.

V usage is TRBV20-1 and J usage is TRBJ2-3; TCRdb reports TRBD2, a call that lacks DNA to check it against. The CDR3 spans 14 residues. Germline-derived CDR1 and CDR2 are DFQATT and SNEGSKA (reference sequence). The CDR3 is CSASGTSGTDTQYF.